Following are 26 T cell receptor beta chains from one sample sequenced in a study of PD-1 blockade in classical Hodgkin lymphoma. After autologous stem cell transplantation all patients relapsed, and prior brentuximab vedotin exposure differed between cohorts. The assay was immunoSEQ multiplex PCR, and TCRdb's table has in-frame clones only and misses some. The table has tens of thousands of clones, roughly two thirds seen once; the top ten hold 15% to 20%. This specimen consisted of peripheral blood mononuclear cells (PBMCs), obtained at baseline. The receptors originated from a human donor with classical Hodgkin lymphoma.

This clone was counted between two and nine times. The chain couples TRBV19 to TRBJ1-1; D may be TRBD1 (6 bases). Germline-derived CDR1 and CDR2 are LNHDA and SQIVND (reference sequence). The V end lost 3 bases, the J end lost 5 bases, and 25 bases lay between the germline ends. This CDR3 is built from 18 residues. CDR3: CASSIRGGLGARVTEAFF. In nucleotides, the CDR3 is TGTGCCAGTAGTATCCGCGGTGGGCTGGGGGCTCGGGTAACTGAAGCTTTCTTT.

The V and J genes are TRBV5-4 and TRBJ2-1; 12 positions match TRBD2. V dropped 4 bases and J dropped 9; count of bases not matched to a gene: 11. The CDR3 extends over 16 amino acids. The germline V gene encodes CDR1 SGHNT and CDR2 YYREEE (reference sequence). Here the CDR3 DNA reads TGTGCCAGCAGCCAACCTGCTAGCGGGGGGGCAGTTGAGCAGTTCTTC. It specifies CASSQPASGGAVEQFF.

The gene calls are TRBV7-6 and TRBJ1-6; D remains unclear. The germline V and J ends were trimmed by 4 bases and 9 bases, with 10 bases remaining between them. The CDR3 length is 13 residues. Germline V CDR1 and CDR2: SGHVS, FNYEAQ. CDR3 in amino acids: CASSSKEGSPLHF. The CDR3 nucleotides are TGTGCCAGCAGCTCAAAAGAGGGTTCACCCCTCCACTTT.

This chain uses TRBV28 with TRBJ2-7; TRBD2 aligns across 10 bases. V shed 10 bases, J shed 6 bases, and the junction held 15 bases outside the gene matches. CDR1 and CDR2 (germline): MDHEN, SYDVKM. CDR3 length: 15 residues. CDR3 sequence: CAINPTSGPSSEQYF. The CDR3 DNA follows: TGTGCCATCAACCCGACTAGCGGGCCCTCGAGCGAGCAGTACTTC.

This clone was recorded only once. This could be a read error, since a much larger clone is one nucleotide away. V gene TRBV6-5 combines with J gene TRBJ2-2; D is unclear. CDR1 is MNHEY, CDR2 SVGAGI, per germline. Trimming took off 4 bases at V and 5 bases at J, with 5 bases between the two ends. This CDR3 contains 12 residues. Here the CDR3 reads CASSLGTGELFF. As DNA, the CDR3 is TGTGCCAGCAGTTTGGGGACCGGGGAGCTGTTTTTT.

In this sample, this clone turned up a few times. The chain recombines TRBV4-1 with TRBJ1-2; possibly TRBD1 for D (5 bases). CDR3 length: 16 amino acids. The V gene lost 4 bases and the J gene lost 4 bases, with 19 bases spanning the gap. CDR1 and CDR2 (germline): MGHRA, YSYEKL. In DNA, the CDR3 is TGCGCCAGCAGCCCCCCTCCCCGGACAAAGGGCTATGGCTACACCTTC. Residues: CASSPPPRTKGYGYTF.

The rearrangement links TRBV7-2 to TRBJ2-5; TRBD1 agrees at 9 bases. The CDR3 covers 14 residues. V dropped 7 bases and J dropped 5; count of bases not matched to a gene: 8. Per the germline V gene, CDR1 is SGHTA and CDR2 is FQGNSA. The CDR3 loop is CASTRDRVWETQYF. Here the CDR3 DNA reads TGTGCCAGCACCCGGGACAGGGTTTGGGAGACCCAGTACTTC. Full variable domain (remainder filled in from reference TRBV7-2 and TRBJ2-5): GAGVSQSPSNKVTEKGKDVELRCDPISGHTALYWYRQSLGQGLEFLIYFQGNSAPDKSGLPSDRFSAERTGGSVSTLTIQRTQQEDSAVYLCASTRDRVWETQYFGPGTRLLVL.

V is TRBV6-5 and J is TRBJ2-2; D gene ambiguous. Between the trimmed V and J ends, which lost 6 bases and 4 bases, there was a span of 15 bases. CDR3 size: 15 residues. Per germline, CDR1 MNHEY and CDR2 SVGAGI. The CDR3 nucleotides are TGTGCCAGCAGATACGACCGATTGGGCACCGGGGAGCTGTTTTTT. Translation: CASRYDRLGTGELFF.

V is TRBV6-1 and J is TRBJ1-1; D is undetermined. This CDR3 comprises 14 residues. CDR1 and CDR2 (germline): MNHNS, SASEGT. Trimming removed 1 base at V and 8 bases at J, with 14 bases between. The CDR3 coding sequence is TGTGCCAGCAGTGAAGTCGTGGCATTAGCCGAAGCTTTCTTT. It is translated as CASSEVVALAEAFF.

The J gene is TRBJ1-6, the V gene TRBV18, with no clear D. V was shortened by 6 bases and J by 10 bases, with 13 bases between the two germline ends. CDR3 length: 13 amino acids. Germline assignment: CDR1 KGHSH and CDR2 LQKENI. The CDR3 DNA follows: TGTGCCAGCTCCCTTCAGGTCGGGTCACCCCTCCACTTT. It specifies CASSLQVGSPLHF.

J is TRBJ2-1 and V is TRBV6-5, with 7 bases lining up with TRBD2. CDR3 length: 15 residues. V lost 2 bases, J lost 3 bases, and 4 bases stayed unmatched. The germline V gene encodes CDR1 MNHEY and CDR2 SVGAGI. The DNA for the CDR3 is TGTGCCAGCAGTTACCTGTCTAGCGGCTACAATGAGCAGTTCTTC. Translated, it gives CASSYLSSGYNEQFF.

The V and J genes are TRBV10-3 and TRBJ2-1, with 7 bases identical to TRBD2. The V gene's germline CDR1 is ENHRY and CDR2 SYGVKD. The V and J ends lost 5 bases and 5 bases, in that order; junction bases with no gene match: 3. The CDR3 loop spans 13 amino acids. The CDR3 DNA reads as TGTGCCATCAGTTCCGGGACTAACAATGAGCAGTTCTTC. Protein: CAISSGTNNEQFF.

The V gene is TRBV14, the J gene TRBJ2-5, with 8 positions matching TRBD2. This CDR3 comprises 14 residues. With 9 bases clipped from V and 5 bases from J, the junction kept 11 bases outside the gene matches. Germline CDR1 is SGHDN and CDR2 is FVKESK. The CDR3 reads CASSLSGSTETQYF. In DNA form, the CDR3 reads TGTGCCAGTTCCCTAAGCGGGAGTACGGAGACCCAGTACTTC.

J is TRBJ1-6 and V is TRBV19; 12 nucleotides align to TRBD1. V shed 5 bases and J 10 bases; nucleotides not matched to a gene: 6. Per the germline V gene, CDR1 is LNHDA and CDR2 is SQIVND (reference sequence). CDR3 length equals 15 residues. The CDR3 here is CASSVGTGGGSPLHF. The DNA for the CDR3 is TGTGCCAGTAGTGTTGGGACAGGGGGCGGCTCACCCCTCCACTTT.

V and J are TRBV7-6 and TRBJ2-3; weak D call: TRBD2 (5 bases). The CDR3 length is 13 residues. From germline, CDR1 is SGHVS and CDR2 FNYEAQ. V was shortened by 5 bases and J by 6 bases, with 12 bases between the two germline ends. This CDR3 is CASSKLVLDTQYF. The CDR3 nucleotides read TGTGCCAGCAGCAAACTAGTACTCGATACGCAGTATTTT.

This clone is medium-sized by share. The CDR3 nucleotides read TGTGCTAGTGGTTACTTAGACAGAGGGTGCCAAGAGACCCAGTACTTC. Its translation: CASGYLDRGCQETQYF. The rearrangement uses TRBV12-5 and TRBJ2-5; either TRBD1 or TRBD2 may fit D (5 bases each). There are 16 residues in the CDR3. Trimming removed 4 bases at V and 1 base at J, with 16 bases between. The germline V gene encodes CDR1 LGHNT and CDR2 FRNRAP. The whole variable domain, filled in from reference TRBV12-5 and TRBJ2-5, reads DARVTQTPRHKVTEMGQEVTMRCQPILGHNTVFWYRQTMMQGLELLAYFRNRAPLDDSGMPKDRFSAEMPDATLATLKIQPSEPRDSAVYFCASGYLDRGCQETQYFGPGTRLLVL.

This chain links TRBV15 with TRBJ2-7, with D maybe TRBD2 (5 bases). Germline CDR1 is LNHNV and CDR2 is YYDKDF (reference sequence). The CDR3 contains 16 residues. V gave up 4 bases and J gave up 3 bases, with 19 bases separating them. The CDR3 sequence: CATSTYGLQVDYEQYF. CDR3 nucleotide sequence: TGTGCCACCAGCACATACGGACTCCAGGTGGACTACGAGCAGTACTTC.

The CDR3 is CASRRQGNTEAFF. In DNA, the CDR3 is TGTGCCAGCAGACGACAGGGGAACACTGAAGCTTTCTTT. V and J are TRBV6-5 and TRBJ1-1; 7 bases agree with TRBD1. This CDR3 has 13 amino acids. Germline-derived CDR1 and CDR2 are MNHEY and SVGAGI. V lost 6 bases to trimming and J lost 1 base; unmatched junction nucleotides: 2.

The chain is built from TRBV6-5 and TRBJ1-5, with a tentative D call TRBD1 (5 bases). V was trimmed by 6 bases and J by 7 bases, leaving 13 bases between them. The CDR3 totals 13 residues. Germline assignment: CDR1 MNHEY and CDR2 SVGAGI. This chain's CDR3 is CASRPTGLQPQHF. CDR3 coding DNA: TGTGCCAGCAGACCTACAGGCTTACAGCCCCAGCATTTT.

This clone was detected only a few times. This rearrangement joins TRBV2 to TRBJ1-5; D unresolved. The germline V gene encodes CDR1 SNHLY and CDR2 FYNNEI. CDR3 length: 14 amino acids. Trimming took off 9 bases at V and 0 bases at J, with 12 bases between the two ends. CDR3 protein: CARGGLTSNQPQHF. CDR3 in DNA: TGTGCCAGGGGAGGATTGACTAGCAATCAGCCCCAGCATTTT. The full variable domain, with the rest looked up from reference TRBV2 and TRBJ1-5, is EPEVTQTPSHQVTQMGQEVILRCVPISNHLYFYWYRQILGQKVEFLVSFYNNEISEKSEIFDDQFSVERPDGSNFTLKIRSTKLEDSAMYFCARGGLTSNQPQHFGDGTRLSIL.

The chain couples TRBV5-1 to TRBJ1-2; TRBD1 might be the D (5 bases). Germline V gives CDR1 SGHRS, CDR2 YFSETQ. Deletions cut 1 base from V and 3 bases from J, with 13 bases between. The CDR3 has 15 residues. CDR3: CASSLSGGSDYGYTF. The CDR3 nucleotides read TGCGCCAGCAGCTTGTCGGGGGGGTCGGACTATGGCTACACCTTC.

The V and J genes are TRBV4-1 and TRBJ1-5, with TRBD1 as a possible D gene (5 bases). Germline V gene sequence: CDR1 MGHRA, CDR2 YSYEKL. The ends were cut back, 2 bases at V and 4 bases at J, with 12 bases in the middle. The CDR3 runs 15 residues. CDR3 sequence reads: CASSQSPQGNQPQHF. DNA for the CDR3: TGCGCCAGCAGCCAATCGCCCCAGGGAAATCAGCCCCAGCATTTT.

The chain couples TRBV9 to TRBJ2-1, with D possibly TRBD1 on 5 matching bases. The V and J ends lost 2 bases and 4 bases respectively, with 16 bases between them. This CDR3 spans 16 amino acids. Germline CDR1 SGDLS, CDR2 YYNGEE. The CDR3 sequence is CASSVRGADPYNEQFF. DNA for the CDR3: TGTGCCAGCAGCGTCCGTGGGGCCGATCCATACAATGAGCAGTTCTTC.

This chain joins TRBV19 and TRBJ1-1, with 9 nucleotides matching TRBD1. This CDR3 spans 16 amino acids. The V gene's germline CDR1 is LNHDA and CDR2 SQIVND (reference sequence). Trimming at V came to 1 base and at J to 4 bases, leaving 7 bases not matched to a gene. The CDR3 sequence: CASSIAGDREGTEAFF. DNA for the CDR3: TGTGCCAGTAGTATAGCCGGGGACAGGGAGGGCACTGAAGCTTTCTTT.

V is TRBV6-5 and J is TRBJ1-1; D not resolved. The CDR3 spans 14 residues. With 0 bases removed from V and 1 base from J, the gap between germline ends came to 6 bases. Per the germline V gene, CDR1 is MNHEY and CDR2 is SVGAGI. CDR3 sequence reads: CASSYSGRNTEAFF. CDR3 bases: TGTGCCAGCAGTTACTCGGGCAGGAACACTGAAGCTTTCTTT.

The chain links TRBV4-3 to TRBJ1-2; D might be TRBD1 (5 bases). The germline V gene has CDR1 LGHNA and CDR2 YSLEER. V was pared by 0 bases and J by 7 bases, with 12 bases between. This CDR3 contains 14 residues. CDR3 sequence: CASSQDYGAGGYTF. The CDR3 DNA is TGCGCCAGCAGCCAAGATTATGGGGCGGGTGGCTACACCTTC.